This T cell receptor (beta chain) was profiled in a study of blood T cell repertoires in COVID-19. For the study at large: Some COVID-19 samples were acute and others convalescent; all came from the United States, Italy and Spain.

Seattle patients were enrolled while actively infected and followed longitudinally. V dropped 0 bases and J dropped 9; count of bases not matched to a gene: 8. Germline V gene lookup returns CDR1 MNHNS and CDR2 SASEGT. The CDR3 consists of 17 residues. Per the study methods: Nucleated cell number was recorded as an estimate derived from reference gene primer amplification. TCRdb's copy holds only in-frame clones and misses some; the assay was immunoSEQ multiplex PCR. V, J and clone size are those of that table, while D and trimming were read from the DNA. Here the sample spans around 200,000 clones, under 85% being singletons.

The sequenced material came from peripheral blood. This receptor was taken from a woman in her 30s with COVID-19, enrolled during active disease. The rearrangement joins TRBV6-1 to TRBJ2-1, with 13 bases aligning to TRBD2. The CDR3 protein is CASSEARTSGGRGEQFF. The CDR3 nucleotides read TGTGCCAGCAGTGAAGCCCGGACTAGCGGGGGTAGGGGTGAGCAGTTCTTC.